This TCR beta chain was retrieved from a study of cytomegalovirus exposure and HLA in healthy donors. Background on the study: Within an early data release were around 80 million unique TCRs drawn from HLA-typed donors.

With 60 Vbeta and 13 Jbeta primers, the PCR was carried out. TCRdb's table, derived via immunoSEQ multiplex PCR, lists solely in-frame clones and lacks some. The profile shows more than 95,000 clones, around three quarters of them singletons. This CDR3 contains 15 residues. The germline V gene encodes CDR1 LGHNA and CDR2 YNFKEQ. V lost 4 bases, J lost 4 bases, and 9 bases stayed unmatched. Study outcomes and limitations: Presence/absence comparisons presumed near-even sequencing depth among donors. TCR beta sequences reportedly predicted the HLA-A and HLA-B alleles of most subjects accurately.

As for this clone: Its antigen is not known.

Donors in the study were healthy people who gave bone marrow. V gene TRBV4-2 combines with J gene TRBJ1-2; 7 nucleotides align to TRBD1. The TCR was taken from a man younger than 45 in good health and CMV-seropositive. The sequenced sample consisted of PBMCs. This chain's CDR3 is CASSPILDRAYGYTF. CDR3 nucleotides: TGTGCCAGCAGCCCGATTCTAGACAGGGCCTATGGCTACACCTTC.